This passage covers 12 T cell receptor beta chains from one sample sequenced in a study of shared clonotypes between healthy human individuals (dated by TCRdb to 2018 to 2020). Library creation used the immunoSEQ multiplex PCR assay. TCRdb carries this immuneACCESS record with in-frame sequences only. Its versions omit some clonotypes, under half of them owing to an unresolved V gene in the studies checked, with the rest unexplained. The sample contains 800,000 to 1,200,000 clones, more than 75% of them found a single time. The top ten clonotypes cover approximately 0.56% of the sample. The sequencing input was memory CD4+ T cells from PBMCs. The sample's cell subset or site label is to be understood as: CD45RA-negative fraction. The receptors derive from a man between 18 and 29 years old in good health. Some clones in this sample may be carry-over from other donors' samples.

This rearrangement joins TRBV6-1 to TRBJ1-2, with unresolved D. The CDR3 spans 15 residues. V shed 3 bases and J shed 2 bases, with 13 bases lying between them. CDR1 and CDR2 from the germline V gene are MNHNS and SASEGT. The DNA for the CDR3 is TGTGCCAGCAGTGACGGGGTACTCTCAAACTATGGCTACACCTTC. Protein product: CASSDGVLSNYGYTF.

The chain uses TRBV10-3 and TRBJ2-3; 12 nucleotides match TRBD2. Germline assignment: CDR1 ENHRY and CDR2 SYGVKD. V shed 3 bases, J shed 3 bases, and the junction held 4 bases outside the gene matches. The CDR3 runs to 16 residues. CDR3 protein: CAISEEGLAGTDTQYF. DNA of the CDR3: TGTGCCATCAGTGAAGAAGGACTAGCGGGAACAGATACGCAGTATTTT.

The chain links TRBV7-2 to TRBJ2-5, with a tentative D call TRBD2 (6 bases). This CDR3 contains 17 residues. Trimming stripped 2 bases from V and 4 bases from J, with 20 bases between. Looked up from germline, CDR1 is SGHTA and CDR2 is FQGNSA. DNA for the CDR3: TGTGCCAGCAGCTTAAGACGGGAGTCTAGGTACGGAGAGACCCAGTACTTC. Its protein is CASSLRRESRYGETQYF. The full variable domain, rest sourced from reference TRBV7-2 and TRBJ2-5, is GAGVSQSPSNKVTEKGKDVELRCDPISGHTALYWYRQSLGQGLEFLIYFQGNSAPDKSGLPSDRFSAERTGGSVSTLTIQRTQQEDSAVYLCASSLRRESRYGETQYFGPGTRLLVL.

The V gene is TRBV28, the J gene TRBJ2-1; 8 nucleotides agree with TRBD2. The CDR3 consists of 18 residues. The germline gives CDR1 MDHEN, CDR2 SYDVKM. Unmatched junction bases numbered 11, after V lost 0 bases and J lost 4 bases. Here the CDR3 reads CASSLWSRPSSGYNEQFF. CDR3 sequence (DNA): TGTGCCAGCAGTTTATGGTCCCGACCGTCTAGCGGGTACAATGAGCAGTTCTTC.

This chain connects TRBV5-1 to TRBJ2-3; 7 bases agree with TRBD2. Germline V gene data show CDR1 as SGHRS and CDR2 as YFSETQ. This CDR3 comprises 15 residues. J was trimmed by 2 bases and V by 4 bases; bases with no gene match: 7. CDR3 in DNA: TGCGCCAGCAGCGATCCTAGCGGTAACACAGATACGCAGTATTTT. This gives the protein CASSDPSGNTDTQYF.

The J gene is TRBJ1-2, the V gene TRBV29-1; D gene ambiguous. Trimming removed 0 bases at V and 8 bases at J, with 13 bases between. Germline loops: CDR1 SQVTM, CDR2 ANQGSEA. This CDR3 has 13 amino acids. CDR3 DNA: TGCAGCGTTGAAGATCACGGACTTCGGGGCTACACCTTC. As protein: CSVEDHGLRGYTF. Supplemented by reference TRBV29-1 and TRBJ1-2, the full variable domain reads SAVISQKPSRDICQRGTSLTIQCQVDSQVTMMFWYRQQPGQSLTLIATANQGSEATYESGFVIDKFPISRPNLTFSTLTVSNMSPEDSSIYLCSVEDHGLRGYTFGSGTRLTVV.

This chain joins TRBV28 and TRBJ2-3; 11 bases align to TRBD2. The CDR3 extends over 15 amino acids. Germline lookup yields CDR1 MDHEN and CDR2 SYDVKM. Trimming removed 6 bases from V and 4 bases from J; junction bases left unmatched: 6. Here the CDR3 reads CASRTSGRGADTQYF. The CDR3 DNA reads TGTGCCAGCAGAACTAGCGGGAGAGGGGCAGATACGCAGTATTTT.

This clone showed up just a few times. The chain recombines TRBV6-1 with TRBJ1-2, with no clear D. Germline values: CDR1 MNHNS, CDR2 SASEGT. V was cut by 1 base and J by 7 bases, with 16 bases left in between. This CDR3 region has 15 residues. In nucleotides, the CDR3 is TGTGCCAGCAGTGAAGTTAGTACGCCAGTTACTGGCTACACCTTC. It is translated as CASSEVSTPVTGYTF.

This clone was found many times. The V gene is TRBV2, the J gene TRBJ2-7; TRBD1 matches 10 bases. V was pared by 7 bases and J by 4 bases, with 7 bases of the junction left unmatched. Germline assignment: CDR1 SNHLY and CDR2 FYNNEI. CDR3 length: 14 amino acids. The CDR3 loop is CASKLGTGEYEQYF. CDR3 in DNA: TGTGCCAGCAAGCTCGGGACAGGGGAGTACGAGCAGTACTTC.

The gene calls are TRBV28 and TRBJ1-1; D gene ambiguous. This CDR3 comprises 14 residues. The V end lost 3 bases, the J end lost 8 bases, and 16 bases lay between the germline ends. CDR1 MDHEN and CDR2 SYDVKM come from the germline V gene. The CDR3 is CASSFSRYRREAFF. CDR3 sequence (DNA): TGTGCCAGCAGTTTCTCCAGGTACCGTCGGGAAGCTTTCTTT. Full variable domain (rest looked up from reference TRBV28 and TRBJ1-1): DVKVTQSSRYLVKRTGEKVFLECVQDMDHENMFWYRQDPGLGLRLIYFSYDVKMKEKGDIPEGYSVSREKKERFSLILESASTNQTSMYLCASSFSRYRREAFFGQGTRLTVV.

The genes are TRBV29-1 and TRBJ2-6; possibly TRBD2 for D (6 bases). Looked up from germline, CDR1 is SQVTM and CDR2 is ANQGSEA. V lost 1 base, J lost 2 bases, and 9 bases lay in between. The CDR3 covers 15 residues. CDR3 in amino acids: CSVEGGGTGANVLTF. The CDR3 bases are TGCAGCGTTGAAGGCGGCGGGACTGGGGCCAACGTCCTGACTTTC.

The rearrangement links TRBV11-2 to TRBJ1-5, with unresolved D. In germline, CDR1 is SGHAT, CDR2 FQNNGV. V was clipped by 5 bases and J by 5 bases, with 13 bases between them. This CDR3 is 14 amino acids long. This chain's CDR3 is CASSPTNRDQPQHF. As DNA, the CDR3 is TGTGCCAGCAGCCCTACCAATCGCGATCAGCCCCAGCATTTT.